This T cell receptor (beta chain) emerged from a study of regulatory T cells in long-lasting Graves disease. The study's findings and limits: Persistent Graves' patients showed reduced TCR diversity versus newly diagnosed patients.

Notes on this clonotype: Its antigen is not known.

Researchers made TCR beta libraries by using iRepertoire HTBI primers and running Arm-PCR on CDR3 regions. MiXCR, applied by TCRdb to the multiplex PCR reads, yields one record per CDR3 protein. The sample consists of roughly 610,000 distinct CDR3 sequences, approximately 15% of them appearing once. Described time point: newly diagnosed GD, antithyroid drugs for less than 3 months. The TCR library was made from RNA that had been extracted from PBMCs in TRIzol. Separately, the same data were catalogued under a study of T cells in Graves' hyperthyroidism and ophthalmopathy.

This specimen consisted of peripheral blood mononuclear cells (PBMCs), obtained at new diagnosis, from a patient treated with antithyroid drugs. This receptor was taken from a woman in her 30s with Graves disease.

As DNA, the CDR3 is TGTGCCACCAGCAGAGATCTGGGGGGAGTAGCCGGCTACACCTTC. Translation gives CATSRDLGGVAGYTF. The chain recombines TRBV15 with TRBJ1-2, with D perhaps matching TRBD1 (5 bases). Trimming stripped 0 bases from V and 8 bases from J, with 16 bases between. Germline V gene sequence: CDR1 LNHNV, CDR2 YYDKDF (reference sequence). The CDR3 is 15 amino acids. Supplemented by reference TRBV15 and TRBJ1-2, the full variable domain reads DAMVIQNPRYQVTQFGKPVTLSCSQTLNHNVMYWYQQKSSQAPKLLFHYYDKDFNNEADTPDNFQSRRPNTSFCFLDIRSPGLGDTAMYLCATSRDLGGVAGYTFGSGTRLTVV.